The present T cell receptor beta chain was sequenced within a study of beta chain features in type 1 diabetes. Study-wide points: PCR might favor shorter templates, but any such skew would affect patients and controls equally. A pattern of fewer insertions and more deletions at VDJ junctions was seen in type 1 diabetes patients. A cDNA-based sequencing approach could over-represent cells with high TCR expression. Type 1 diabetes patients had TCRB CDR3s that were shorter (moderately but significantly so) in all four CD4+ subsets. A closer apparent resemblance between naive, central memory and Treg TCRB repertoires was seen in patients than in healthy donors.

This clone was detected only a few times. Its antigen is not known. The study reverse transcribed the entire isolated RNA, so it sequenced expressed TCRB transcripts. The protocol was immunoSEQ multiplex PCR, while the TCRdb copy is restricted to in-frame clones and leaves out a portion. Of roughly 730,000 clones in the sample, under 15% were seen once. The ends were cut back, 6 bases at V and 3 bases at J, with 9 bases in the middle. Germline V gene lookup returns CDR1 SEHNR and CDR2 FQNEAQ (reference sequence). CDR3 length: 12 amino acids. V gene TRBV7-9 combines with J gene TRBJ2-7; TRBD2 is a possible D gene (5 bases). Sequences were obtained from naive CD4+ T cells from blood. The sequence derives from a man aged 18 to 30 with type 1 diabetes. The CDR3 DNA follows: TGTGCCAGCAGATGGGAGAACTACGAGCAGTACTTC. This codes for CASRWENYEQYF.